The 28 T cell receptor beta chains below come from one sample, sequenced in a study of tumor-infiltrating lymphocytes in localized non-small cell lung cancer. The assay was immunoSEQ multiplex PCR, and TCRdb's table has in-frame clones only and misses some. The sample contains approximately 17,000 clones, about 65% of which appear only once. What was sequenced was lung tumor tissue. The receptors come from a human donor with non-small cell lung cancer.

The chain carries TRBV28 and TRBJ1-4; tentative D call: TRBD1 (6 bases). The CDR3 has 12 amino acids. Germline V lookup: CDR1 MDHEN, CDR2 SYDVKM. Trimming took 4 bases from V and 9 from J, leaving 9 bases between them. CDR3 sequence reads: CASSSGTQKLFF. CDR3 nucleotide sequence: TGTGCCAGCAGTTCCGGGACACAAAAACTGTTTTTT.

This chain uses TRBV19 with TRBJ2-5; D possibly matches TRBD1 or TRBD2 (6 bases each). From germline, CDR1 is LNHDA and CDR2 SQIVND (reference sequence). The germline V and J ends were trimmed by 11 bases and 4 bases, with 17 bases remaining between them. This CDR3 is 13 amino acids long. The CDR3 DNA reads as TGTGCCTGCCGACGGGGGCCCGGAGAGACCCAGTACTTC. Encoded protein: CACRRGPGETQYF.

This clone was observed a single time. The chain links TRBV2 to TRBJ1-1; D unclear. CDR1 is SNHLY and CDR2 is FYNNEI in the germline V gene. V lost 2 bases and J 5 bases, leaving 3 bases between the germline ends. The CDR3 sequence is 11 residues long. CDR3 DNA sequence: TGTGCCAGCAGTGAAAATACTGAAGCTTTCTTT. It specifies CASSENTEAFF.

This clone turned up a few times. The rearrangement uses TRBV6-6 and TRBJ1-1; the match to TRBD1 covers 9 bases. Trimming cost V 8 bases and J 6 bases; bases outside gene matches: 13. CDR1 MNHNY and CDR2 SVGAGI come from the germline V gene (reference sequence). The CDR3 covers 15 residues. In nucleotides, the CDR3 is TGTGCCAGCCTGAGTCGGGACAGGGTTAACGCTGAAGCTTTCTTT. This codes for CASLSRDRVNAEAFF.

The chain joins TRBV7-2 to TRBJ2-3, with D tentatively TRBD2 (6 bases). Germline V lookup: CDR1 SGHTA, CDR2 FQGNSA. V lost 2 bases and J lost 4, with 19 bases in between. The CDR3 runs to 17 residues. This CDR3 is CASSLTGPGVVADTQYF. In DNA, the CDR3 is TGTGCCAGCAGCTTAACAGGTCCGGGGGTTGTGGCAGATACGCAGTATTTT.

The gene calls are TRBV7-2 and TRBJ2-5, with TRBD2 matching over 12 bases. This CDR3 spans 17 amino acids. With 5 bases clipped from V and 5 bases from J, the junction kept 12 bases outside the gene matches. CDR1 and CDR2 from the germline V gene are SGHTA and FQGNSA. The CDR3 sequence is CASSLEGTSGGRETQYF. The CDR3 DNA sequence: TGTGCCAGCAGCCTAGAGGGAACTAGCGGGGGGCGGGAGACCCAGTACTTC.

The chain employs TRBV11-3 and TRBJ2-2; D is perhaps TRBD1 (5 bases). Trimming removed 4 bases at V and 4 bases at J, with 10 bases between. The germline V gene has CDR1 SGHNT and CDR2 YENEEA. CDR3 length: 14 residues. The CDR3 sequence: CASSSLRGTGELFF. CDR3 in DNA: TGTGCCAGCAGCTCCCTAAGGGGCACCGGGGAGCTGTTTTTT. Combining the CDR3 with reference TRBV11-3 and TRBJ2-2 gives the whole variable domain EAGVVQSPRYKIIEKKQPVAFWCNPISGHNTLYWYLQNLGQGPELLIRYENEEAVDDSQLPKDRFSAERLKGVDSTLKIQPAELGDSAVYLCASSSLRGTGELFFGEGSRLTVL.

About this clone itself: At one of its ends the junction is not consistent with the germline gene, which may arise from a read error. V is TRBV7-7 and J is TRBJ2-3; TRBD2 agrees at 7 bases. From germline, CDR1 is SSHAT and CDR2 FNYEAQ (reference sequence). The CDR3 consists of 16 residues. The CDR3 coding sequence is TGTGCTAGCAGCTTAGGATCCCAGCGGGGAAAAGATACGCAGTATTTT. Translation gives CASSLGSQRGKDTQYF.

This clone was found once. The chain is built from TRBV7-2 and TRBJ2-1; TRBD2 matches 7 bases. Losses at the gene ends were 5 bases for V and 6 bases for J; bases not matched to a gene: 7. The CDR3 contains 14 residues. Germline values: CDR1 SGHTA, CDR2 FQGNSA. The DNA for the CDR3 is TGTGCCAGCAGCCCTCGACTAGCCGCCAATGAGCAGTTCTTC. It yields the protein CASSPRLAANEQFF. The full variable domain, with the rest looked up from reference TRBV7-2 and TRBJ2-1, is GAGVSQSPSNKVTEKGKDVELRCDPISGHTALYWYRQSLGQGLEFLIYFQGNSAPDKSGLPSDRFSAERTGGSVSTLTIQRTQQEDSAVYLCASSPRLAANEQFFGPGTRLTVL.

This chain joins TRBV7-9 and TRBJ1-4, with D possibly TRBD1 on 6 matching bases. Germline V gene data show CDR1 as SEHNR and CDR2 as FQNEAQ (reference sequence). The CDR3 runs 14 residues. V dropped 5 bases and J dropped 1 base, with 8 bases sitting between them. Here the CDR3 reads CASSPGVTNEKLFF. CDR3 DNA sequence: TGTGCCAGCAGCCCAGGGGTAACTAATGAAAAACTGTTTTTT.

CDR3 DNA: TGTGCCACCAGCAGAGGCGGAAGGACAGGGACTTTCAATCAGCCCCAGCATTTT. Its translation is CATSRGGRTGTFNQPQHF. The chain joins TRBV15 to TRBJ1-5, with 8 nucleotides matching TRBD1. Germline-derived CDR1 and CDR2 are LNHNV and YYDKDF (reference sequence). Trimming cost V 1 base and J 3 bases; bases outside gene matches: 11. The CDR3 has 18 residues.

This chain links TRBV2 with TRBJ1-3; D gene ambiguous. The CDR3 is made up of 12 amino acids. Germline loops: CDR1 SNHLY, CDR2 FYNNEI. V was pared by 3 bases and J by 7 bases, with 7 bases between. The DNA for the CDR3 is TGTGCCAGCAGTGATCTGGGGAACACCATATATTTT. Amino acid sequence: CASSDLGNTIYF. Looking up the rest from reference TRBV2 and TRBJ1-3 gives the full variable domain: EPEVTQTPSHQVTQMGQEVILRCVPISNHLYFYWYRQILGQKVEFLVSFYNNEISEKSEIFDDQFSVERPDGSNFTLKIRSTKLEDSAMYFCASSDLGNTIYFGEGSWLTVV.

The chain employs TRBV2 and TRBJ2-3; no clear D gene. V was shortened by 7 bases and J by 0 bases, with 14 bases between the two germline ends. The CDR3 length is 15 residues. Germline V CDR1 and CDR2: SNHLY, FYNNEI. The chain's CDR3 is CASITTAASTDTQYF. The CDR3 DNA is TGTGCCAGCATCACCACCGCCGCTAGCACAGATACGCAGTATTTT.

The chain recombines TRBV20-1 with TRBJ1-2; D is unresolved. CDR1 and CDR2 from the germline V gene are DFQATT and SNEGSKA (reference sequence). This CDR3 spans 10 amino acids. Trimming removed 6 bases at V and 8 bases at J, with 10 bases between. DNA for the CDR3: TGCAGTGCGCATCACACCGGCTACACCTTC. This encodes CSAHHTGYTF.

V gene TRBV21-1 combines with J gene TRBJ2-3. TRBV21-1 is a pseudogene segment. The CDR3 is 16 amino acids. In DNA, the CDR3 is TGTGCCAGCCTAACAACCCTGCCCTTGGCGACAGATACGCAGTATTTT. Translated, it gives CASLTTLPLATDTQYF.

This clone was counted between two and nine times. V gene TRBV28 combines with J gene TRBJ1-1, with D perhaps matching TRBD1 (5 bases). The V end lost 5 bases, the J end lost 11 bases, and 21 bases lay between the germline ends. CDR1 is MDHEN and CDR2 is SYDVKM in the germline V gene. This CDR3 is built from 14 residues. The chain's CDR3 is CASSPPQRAGTAFF. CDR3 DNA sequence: TGTGCCAGCAGTCCTCCCCAAAGGGCAGGGACTGCTTTCTTT. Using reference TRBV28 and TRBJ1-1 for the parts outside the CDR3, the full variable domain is DVKVTQSSRYLVKRTGEKVFLECVQDMDHENMFWYRQDPGLGLRLIYFSYDVKMKEKGDIPEGYSVSREKKERFSLILESASTNQTSMYLCASSPPQRAGTAFFGQGTRLTVV.

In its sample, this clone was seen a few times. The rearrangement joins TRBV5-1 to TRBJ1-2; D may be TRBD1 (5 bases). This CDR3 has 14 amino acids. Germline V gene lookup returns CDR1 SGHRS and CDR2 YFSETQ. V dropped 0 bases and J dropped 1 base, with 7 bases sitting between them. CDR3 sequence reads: CASSLGQGNYGYTF. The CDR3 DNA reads TGCGCCAGCAGCTTGGGCCAGGGTAACTATGGCTACACCTTC.

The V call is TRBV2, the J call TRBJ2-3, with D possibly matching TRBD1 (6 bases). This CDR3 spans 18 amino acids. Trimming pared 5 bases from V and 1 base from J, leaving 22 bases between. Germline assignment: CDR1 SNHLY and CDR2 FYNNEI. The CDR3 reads CASSLRGNRELGTDTQYF. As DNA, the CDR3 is TGTGCCAGCAGTCTTAGGGGGAACAGGGAGTTGGGCACAGATACGCAGTATTTT. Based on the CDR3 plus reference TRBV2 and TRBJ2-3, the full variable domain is EPEVTQTPSHQVTQMGQEVILRCVPISNHLYFYWYRQILGQKVEFLVSFYNNEISEKSEIFDDQFSVERPDGSNFTLKIRSTKLEDSAMYFCASSLRGNRELGTDTQYFGPGTRLTVL.

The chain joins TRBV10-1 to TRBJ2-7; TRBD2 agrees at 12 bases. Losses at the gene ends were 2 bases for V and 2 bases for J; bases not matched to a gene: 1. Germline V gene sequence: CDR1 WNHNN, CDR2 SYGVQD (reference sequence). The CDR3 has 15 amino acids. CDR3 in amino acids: CASSEASGRAYEQYF. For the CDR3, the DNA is TGCGCCAGCAGTGAGGCTAGCGGGAGGGCCTACGAGCAGTACTTC.

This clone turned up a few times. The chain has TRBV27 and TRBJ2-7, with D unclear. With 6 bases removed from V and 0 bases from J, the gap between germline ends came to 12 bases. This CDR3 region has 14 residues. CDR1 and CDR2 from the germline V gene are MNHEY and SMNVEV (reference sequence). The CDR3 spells CASRERTGSYEQYF. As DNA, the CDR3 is TGTGCCAGCAGGGAAAGGACGGGCTCCTACGAGCAGTACTTC.

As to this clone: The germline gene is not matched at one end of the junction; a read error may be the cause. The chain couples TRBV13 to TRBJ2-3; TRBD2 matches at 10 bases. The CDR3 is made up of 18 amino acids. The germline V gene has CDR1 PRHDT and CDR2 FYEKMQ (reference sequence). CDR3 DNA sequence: TGTGCCAGCAGCCTAGGGCCCGTAGCGGGAGGAGGAGCAGATACGCAGTATTTT. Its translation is CASSLGPVAGGGADTQYF.

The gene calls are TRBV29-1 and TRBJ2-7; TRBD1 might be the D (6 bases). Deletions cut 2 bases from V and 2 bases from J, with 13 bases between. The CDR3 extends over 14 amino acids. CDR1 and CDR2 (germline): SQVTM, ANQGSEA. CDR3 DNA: TGCAGCGTTGAAACAGGGTTGAGGGCCTACGAGCAGTACTTC. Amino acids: CSVETGLRAYEQYF.

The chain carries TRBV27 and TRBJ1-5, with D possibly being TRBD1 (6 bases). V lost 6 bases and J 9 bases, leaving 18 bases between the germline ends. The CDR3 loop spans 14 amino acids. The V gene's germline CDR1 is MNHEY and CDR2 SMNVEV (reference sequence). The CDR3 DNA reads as TGTGCCAGCAGGCCACAGGGAACTAGGGGGCCCCAGCATTTT. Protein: CASRPQGTRGPQHF.

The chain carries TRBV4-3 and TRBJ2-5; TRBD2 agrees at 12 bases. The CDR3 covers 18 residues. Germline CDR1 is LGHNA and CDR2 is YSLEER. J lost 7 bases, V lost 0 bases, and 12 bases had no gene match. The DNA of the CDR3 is TGCGCCAGCAGCCAAGACGGCGCTAGCGGGGGGGCCAGGGGGACCCAGTACTTC. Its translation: CASSQDGASGGARGTQYF.

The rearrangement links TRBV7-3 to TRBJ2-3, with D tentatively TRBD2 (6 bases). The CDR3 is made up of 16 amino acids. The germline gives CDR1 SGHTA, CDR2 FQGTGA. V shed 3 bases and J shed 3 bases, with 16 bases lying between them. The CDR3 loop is CASSFFRERRTDTQYF. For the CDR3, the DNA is TGTGCCAGCAGCTTCTTTCGGGAGCGGCGGACAGATACGCAGTATTTT. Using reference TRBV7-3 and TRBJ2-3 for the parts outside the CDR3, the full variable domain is GAGVSQTPSNKVTEKGKYVELRCDPISGHTALYWYRQSLGQGPEFLIYFQGTGAADDSGLPNDRFFAVRPEGSVSTLKIQRTERGDSAVYLCASSFFRERRTDTQYFGPGTRLTVL.

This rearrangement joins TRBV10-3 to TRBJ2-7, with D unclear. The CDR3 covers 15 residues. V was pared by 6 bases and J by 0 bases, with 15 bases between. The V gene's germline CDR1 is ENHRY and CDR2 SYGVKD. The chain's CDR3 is CAISGLELNSYEQYF. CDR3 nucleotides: TGTGCCATCAGCGGCTTGGAGCTTAACTCCTACGAGCAGTACTTC.

The CDR3 nucleotides are TGCGCCAGCAGGTCGGGACTAGCGGGTAACAATGAGCAGTTCTTC. Translating gives CASRSGLAGNNEQFF. The gene calls are TRBV5-1 and TRBJ2-1, with 12 bases identical to TRBD2. The CDR3 length is 15 residues. In germline, CDR1 is SGHRS, CDR2 YFSETQ. The V segment lost 5 bases and the J segment 5 bases; nucleotides outside the gene matches: 5.

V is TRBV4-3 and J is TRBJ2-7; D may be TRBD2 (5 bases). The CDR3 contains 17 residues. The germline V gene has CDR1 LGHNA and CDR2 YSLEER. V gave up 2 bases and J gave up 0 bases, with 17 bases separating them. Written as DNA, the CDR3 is TGCGCCAGCAGCCAATCCTTTGAGGGATCGAGCTCCTACGAGCAGTACTTC. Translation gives CASSQSFEGSSSYEQYF.